The next 30 T cell receptor beta chains were all read from a single sample in a study of cytomegalovirus exposure and HLA in healthy donors. The study ran its PCR with 60 Vbeta and 13 Jbeta primers. Sequenced by immunoSEQ multiplex PCR; TCRdb stores in-frame clones only, minus some. The data show approximately 170,000 clones, roughly 80% seen once. The material sequenced was PBMCs. Receptor source: a woman in her late teens or twenties in good health and CMV-seronegative.

The chain uses TRBV6-5 and TRBJ2-1, with 7 bases matching TRBD1. The J segment lost 6 bases and the V segment lost 2 bases, leaving 4 bases of the junction unmatched. Germline loops: CDR1 MNHEY, CDR2 SVGAGI. The CDR3 is made up of 14 amino acids. The CDR3 DNA reads as TGTGCCAGCAGTTACAGGGGGCTACGCAATGAGCAGTTCTTC. This sequence encodes CASSYRGLRNEQFF.

The rearrangement uses TRBV25-1 and TRBJ2-1, with 13 positions matching TRBD2. In germline, CDR1 is MGHDK, CDR2 SYGVNS. The CDR3 consists of 15 residues. Trimming took 3 bases from V and 8 from J; bases not matched to a gene: 4. The CDR3 region is CASSDGTSGIDEQFF. In DNA, the CDR3 is TGTGCCAGCAGTGACGGGACTAGCGGGATCGATGAGCAGTTCTTC.

To note about this clone: Different DNA sequences within this sample yield the same CDR3. The rearrangement uses TRBV28 and TRBJ2-7, with D perhaps matching TRBD1 (5 bases). Germline CDR1 is MDHEN and CDR2 is SYDVKM. V lost 3 bases and J 2 bases, leaving 8 bases between the germline ends. The CDR3 is 13 amino acids. DNA for the CDR3: TGTGCCAGCAGTTTGACAGTTCCCTACGAGCAGTACTTC. As protein: CASSLTVPYEQYF.

The CDR3 bases are TGTGCCAGCAGTTTAAGGGGGCGCGCCTACGAGCAGTACTTC. Residues: CASSLRGRAYEQYF. The chain links TRBV27 to TRBJ2-5; 7 bases fit TRBD1. The tail of the sequence fits TRBJ2-7 better, so the J call may be wrong. Looked up from germline, CDR1 is MNHEY and CDR2 is SMNVEV (reference sequence). The CDR3 contains 14 residues.

This rearrangement joins TRBV7-9 to TRBJ1-1, with a possible D match to TRBD1 (6 bases). Between the trimmed V and J ends, which lost 7 bases and 0 bases, there was a span of 12 bases. This CDR3 is built from 14 residues. Germline CDR1 SEHNR, CDR2 FQNEAQ (reference sequence). The CDR3 region has the DNA TGTGCCAGCACCGCCGGGACACTGAACACTGAAGCTTTCTTT. Its protein product is CASTAGTLNTEAFF.

The CDR3 spells CASSQDESGSTDTQYF. CDR3 coding DNA: TGTGCCAGCAGCCAAGATGAAAGCGGGAGCACAGATACGCAGTATTTT. The gene calls are TRBV4-2 and TRBJ2-3; tentatively, D is TRBD2 (6 bases). Germline assignment: CDR1 LGHNA and CDR2 YNFKEQ. This CDR3 region has 16 residues. V lost 0 bases and J lost 0, with 10 bases in between.

The gene calls are TRBV5-4 and TRBJ1-6; the D is unclear. Trimming cost V 4 bases and J 7 bases, with 6 bases left between them. The CDR3 loop spans 12 amino acids. Germline assignment: CDR1 SGHNT and CDR2 YYREEE (reference sequence). The CDR3 spells CASSPGNSPLHF. DNA for the CDR3: TGTGCCAGCAGCCCGGGGAATTCACCCCTCCACTTT.

This chain uses TRBV11-1 with TRBJ1-6; D not certain. The CDR3 totals 16 residues. Per the germline V gene, CDR1 is SGHAT and CDR2 is FQDESV (reference sequence). V gave up 5 bases and J gave up 0 bases, with 11 bases separating them. The CDR3 loop reads CASSPGLSSYNSPLHF. CDR3 sequence (DNA): TGTGCCAGCAGCCCGGGTCTGAGCTCCTATAATTCACCCCTCCACTTT.

The V and J genes are TRBV6-4 and TRBJ2-1; 8 bases are a match to TRBD1. The CDR3 is made up of 16 amino acids. The V gene end was trimmed by 0 bases and the J gene end by 8 bases; junction bases not matched to a gene: 9. The germline V gene has CDR1 MRHNA and CDR2 SNTAGT. CDR3 residues: CASSDSGGQGYDEQFF. The CDR3, as DNA: TGTGCCAGCAGTGACTCGGGCGGACAGGGTTATGATGAGCAGTTCTTC.

A single count supports this clone. The chain recombines TRBV7-3 with TRBJ2-5; 8 nucleotides match TRBD2. Germline CDR1 and CDR2: SGHTA and FQGTGA. V shed 0 bases, J shed 7 bases, and the junction held 7 bases outside the gene matches. This CDR3 is 15 amino acids long. CDR3: CASSLTPGSGGTQYF. The CDR3 DNA follows: TGTGCCAGCAGCTTAACGCCAGGGAGCGGGGGGACCCAGTACTTC.

CDR3 residues: CASSVEGALNEKLFF. The CDR3 DNA sequence: TGTGCCAGCAGCGTAGAAGGGGCCCTTAATGAAAAACTGTTTTTT. This chain connects TRBV9 to TRBJ1-4; TRBD1 is a possible D gene (5 bases). Germline values: CDR1 SGDLS, CDR2 YYNGEE. There are 15 residues in the CDR3. The germline V and J ends were trimmed by 0 bases and 4 bases, with 10 bases remaining between them.

This sequence joins TRBV7-9 and TRBJ2-1, with 8 bases fitting TRBD2. V dropped 5 bases and J dropped 4; count of bases not matched to a gene: 7. CDR3 size: 15 residues. The V gene's germline CDR1 is SEHNR and CDR2 FQNEAQ (reference sequence). CDR3 coding DNA: TGTGCCAGCAGCCAGAGGACTAGCAGTTACAATGAGCAGTTCTTC. Translating gives CASSQRTSSYNEQFF. The complete variable domain, with remaining parts taken from reference TRBV7-9 and TRBJ2-1, reads DTGVSQNPRHKITKRGQNVTFRCDPISEHNRLYWYRQTLGQGPEFLTYFQNEAQLEKSRLLSDRFSAERPKGSFSTLEIQRTEQGDSAMYLCASSQRTSSYNEQFFGPGTRLTVL.

CDR3 amino acids: CASSQGSRVSGNEQFF. The CDR3 DNA is TGCGCCAGCAGCCAAGGATCGAGAGTTAGCGGAAATGAGCAGTTCTTC. The rearrangement joins TRBV4-3 to TRBJ2-1; possible D gene TRBD2, 6 bases. V lost 1 base, J lost 7 bases, and 17 bases lay in between. The CDR3 runs to 16 residues. Per the germline V gene, CDR1 is LGHNA and CDR2 is YSLEER.

This clone was seen a handful of times. This rearrangement joins TRBV6-5 to TRBJ1-2; 8 bases align to TRBD1. The V gene end was trimmed by 5 bases and the J gene end by 3 bases; junction bases not matched to a gene: 5. The V gene's germline CDR1 is MNHEY and CDR2 SVGAGI. The CDR3 contains 14 residues. The CDR3 sequence: CASSRGQVDYGYTF. Written as DNA, the CDR3 is TGTGCCAGCAGTCGGGGACAGGTCGACTATGGCTACACCTTC.

This clone was recorded a few times. The rearrangement links TRBV9 to TRBJ2-7; D not resolved. There are 14 residues in the CDR3. Per the germline V gene, CDR1 is SGDLS and CDR2 is YYNGEE. The V end was cut by 0 bases, the J end by 4 bases, with 11 bases between. Here the CDR3 reads CASSVEELSYEQYF. CDR3 nucleotides: TGTGCCAGCAGCGTAGAGGAGTTGTCGTACGAGCAGTACTTC.

This clone has just a few counts. The chain recombines TRBV7-2 with TRBJ2-7; 8 bases agree with TRBD1. The CDR3 has 14 amino acids. V dropped 10 bases and J dropped 3; count of bases not matched to a gene: 11. Looked up from germline, CDR1 is SGHTA and CDR2 is FQGNSA. In DNA form, the CDR3 reads TGTGCCACCTCAGGGCGGGGACAGGACTACGAGCAGTACTTC. Protein: CATSGRGQDYEQYF.

Only one count was recorded for this clone. V gene TRBV6-5 combines with J gene TRBJ1-6; D unresolved. V was clipped by 5 bases and J by 3 bases, with 5 bases between them. The germline gives CDR1 MNHEY, CDR2 SVGAGI. The CDR3 runs 13 residues. CDR3 DNA sequence: TGTGCCAGCAGTGCGGGCTATAATTCACCCCTCCACTTT. Translating gives CASSAGYNSPLHF.

The chain has TRBV4-3 and TRBJ2-7; TRBD2 matches 7 bases. J gave up 2 bases and V 1 base, and 5 bases lay outside the gene matches. The CDR3 totals 15 residues. Germline assignment: CDR1 LGHNA and CDR2 YSLEER. CDR3 amino acids: CASSQAGTTPYEQYF. Written as DNA, the CDR3 is TGCGCCAGCAGCCAAGCCGGGACTACCCCCTACGAGCAGTACTTC.

V usage is TRBV7-9 and J usage is TRBJ2-7; 9 bases line up with TRBD1. Per the germline V gene, CDR1 is SEHNR and CDR2 is FQNEAQ (reference sequence). This CDR3 spans 15 amino acids. Trimming took 5 bases from V and 2 from J; bases not matched to a gene: 7. The CDR3, as DNA: TGTGCCAGCAGCCAAACCGACAGGGGGGCCTACGAGCAGTACTTC. Encoded protein: CASSQTDRGAYEQYF.

This chain joins TRBV5-1 and TRBJ2-7; 9 bases fit TRBD2. The V gene end was trimmed by 5 bases and the J gene end by 4 bases; junction bases not matched to a gene: 1. Germline V lookup: CDR1 SGHRS, CDR2 YFSETQ. CDR3 length equals 12 residues. As DNA, the CDR3 is TGCGCCAGCAGGGCGGGGGGGTACGAGCAGTACTTC. Amino acid sequence: CASRAGGYEQYF.

This sequence joins TRBV27 and TRBJ2-7; a possible D gene is TRBD1 (6 bases). There are 12 residues in the CDR3. Trimming shortened V by 5 bases and J by 5 bases, and 10 bases separated the two germline ends. CDR1 is MNHEY and CDR2 is SMNVEV in the germline V gene (reference sequence). The DNA of the CDR3 is TGTGCCAGCAGTCAGGACAGAAACGAGCAGTACTTC. It codes for CASSQDRNEQYF.

V usage is TRBV20-1 and J usage is TRBJ2-4; maybe TRBD2 (5 bases). V lost 6 bases, J lost 8 bases, and 11 bases lay in between. This CDR3 comprises 11 residues. Germline loops: CDR1 DFQATT, CDR2 SNEGSKA (reference sequence). The CDR3 is CSALEADIQYF. DNA for the CDR3: TGCAGTGCCCTGGAGGCGGACATTCAGTACTTC.

This rearrangement joins TRBV29-1 to TRBJ2-1, with 14 bases identical to TRBD2. Germline V gene sequence: CDR1 SQVTM, CDR2 ANQGSEA. The V gene end was trimmed by 6 bases and the J gene end by 6 bases; junction bases not matched to a gene: 4. The CDR3 covers 14 residues. The CDR3: CSVGGLAGVNEQFF. The CDR3 nucleotides read TGCAGCGTGGGGGGACTAGCGGGAGTCAATGAGCAGTTCTTC.

The rearrangement uses TRBV28 and TRBJ2-3, with D hard to call. CDR1 and CDR2 (germline): MDHEN, SYDVKM. This CDR3 contains 17 residues. V lost 6 bases to trimming and J lost 2 bases, with 21 bases between them. The CDR3 region is CASSPTSRGDVTDTQYF. The DNA of the CDR3 is TGTGCCAGCAGCCCCACGTCCCGCGGAGATGTCACAGATACGCAGTATTTT. The whole variable domain, remainder taken from reference TRBV28 and TRBJ2-3, is DVKVTQSSRYLVKRTGEKVFLECVQDMDHENMFWYRQDPGLGLRLIYFSYDVKMKEKGDIPEGYSVSREKKERFSLILESASTNQTSMYLCASSPTSRGDVTDTQYFGPGTRLTVL.

The genes are TRBV20-1 and TRBJ2-1; D is possibly TRBD2 (5 bases). The CDR3 covers 11 residues. Germline lookup yields CDR1 DFQATT and CDR2 SNEGSKA (reference sequence). The CDR3 sequence is CSPRGRGEQFF. Written as DNA, the CDR3 is TGCAGCCCTAGAGGACGGGGTGAGCAGTTCTTC.

This chain connects TRBV5-1 to TRBJ2-5; tentative D call: TRBD1 (5 bases). Trimming took off 1 base at V and 2 bases at J, with 21 bases between the two ends. CDR1 and CDR2 (germline): SGHRS, YFSETQ. The CDR3 spans 18 residues. The CDR3 loop is CASSLISAVAKGQETQYF. CDR3 nucleotide sequence: TGCGCCAGCAGCTTGATTTCGGCAGTCGCAAAGGGGCAAGAGACCCAGTACTTC.

This sequence joins TRBV15 and TRBJ1-1; D may be TRBD1 (5 bases). The CDR3 length is 16 residues. CDR1 and CDR2 from the germline V gene are LNHNV and YYDKDF (reference sequence). The germline V and J ends were trimmed by 1 base and 1 base, with 13 bases remaining between them. The CDR3 sequence is CATSRGGTRGNTEAFF. The CDR3 coding sequence is TGTGCCACCAGCAGAGGAGGGACTCGAGGGAACACTGAAGCTTTCTTT.

This clone was seen only a few times. The V and J genes are TRBV6-5 and TRBJ1-1; 9 positions match TRBD1. Per the germline V gene, CDR1 is MNHEY and CDR2 is SVGAGI. The CDR3 is 14 amino acids. V was clipped by 5 bases and J by 5 bases; unmatched bases: 6. In DNA form, the CDR3 reads TGTGCCAGCAGTGAGGACAGGGGAGGTACTGAAGCTTTCTTT. Residues: CASSEDRGGTEAFF.

The chain combines TRBV30 with TRBJ2-5; D is perhaps TRBD1 (5 bases). Near its end, the DNA agrees better with TRBJ2-7, so the J call may be wrong. CDR3 size: 14 residues. Germline loops: CDR1 GTSNPN, CDR2 SVGIG (reference sequence). The CDR3 sequence: CAWRHPDTTYEQYF. The CDR3 nucleotides read TGTGCCTGGAGACACCCGGACACAACCTACGAGCAGTACTTC.

The V call is TRBV7-9, the J call TRBJ1-5, with D possibly being TRBD1 (6 bases). CDR1 is SEHNR and CDR2 is FQNEAQ in the germline V gene (reference sequence). The length of the CDR3 is 15 residues. Between the trimmed V and J ends, which lost 5 bases and 3 bases, there was a span of 14 bases. The CDR3: CASSPSTGLNQPQHF. The CDR3 DNA follows: TGTGCCAGCAGCCCAAGTACAGGGCTCAATCAGCCCCAGCATTTT.